A selection of T cell receptor beta chains follows, all from one sample in a study of blood T cell repertoires in COVID-19. Here immunoSEQ multiplex PCR was the method, and the copy in TCRdb shows in-frame clones only, minus some. The top ten clones hold roughly 7.6% of a sample with about 210,000 clones, 84% of them seen once. Sequences were obtained from peripheral blood. These receptors were obtained from a woman between 50 and 59 years old with active or convalescent COVID-19. The CDR3 runs from the conserved cysteine through the conserved F or W. D genes are given only for firm matches. Size is omitted from some rows. Given values are once, few, many or a class for expanded clones.

j_gene,abundance,d_gene,v_gene,CDR3aa,CDR3nt
TRBJ2-3,NA,TRBD2,TRBV18,CASSMGREATDTQYF,TGTGCCAGCTCGATGGGGAGGGAGGCCACAGATACGCAGTATTTT
TRBJ2-1,NA,TRBD2,TRBV19,CASSILASGYNEQFF,TGTGCCAGTAGTATATTGGCTAGCGGCTACAATGAGCAGTTCTTC
TRBJ1-2,NA,NA,TRBV9,CASSVDPGVSYGYTF,TGTGCCAGCAGCGTAGACCCGGGGGTTTCCTATGGCTACACCTTC
TRBJ2-7,few,TRBD2,TRBV6-5,CASSYETSGGYEQYF,TGTGCCAGCAGTTACGAAACTAGCGGGGGCTACGAGCAGTACTTC
TRBJ1-2,NA,NA,TRBV28,CASSLGGKIGYTF,TGTGCCAGCAGTTTGGGGGGGAAGATCGGCTACACCTTC
TRBJ1-5,NA,TRBD1,TRBV19,CASRPDRGLGQPQHF,TGTGCCAGTAGACCAGACAGGGGATTGGGCCAGCCCCAGCATTTT
TRBJ1-4,NA,TRBD1,TRBV19,CASSFYQGAERQLFF,TGTGCCAGTAGTTTCTATCAGGGGGCTGAACGGCAACTGTTTTTT
TRBJ2-5,NA,NA,TRBV6-5,CASSRLGQETQYF,TGTGCCAGCAGCCGACTAGGCCAAGAGACCCAGTACTTC
TRBJ1-1,once,NA,TRBV6-5,CASQAPSHTEAFF,TGTGCCAGCCAGGCTCCCTCACACACTGAAGCTTTCTTT
TRBJ1-1,NA,NA,TRBV3-1/TRBV3-2,CASSQGNYLNTEAFF,TGTGCCAGCAGCCAAGGAAACTACCTTAACACTGAAGCTTTCTTT
TRBJ1-2,NA,TRBD1,TRBV6-4,CASSDSETGAPGGYTF,TGTGCCAGCAGTGACTCGGAGACAGGGGCCCCTGGGGGCTACACCTTC
TRBJ2-1,NA,NA,TRBV20-1,CSALYNEQFF,TGCAGTGCTTTATACAATGAGCAGTTCTTC
TRBJ2-5,once,TRBD2,TRBV11-2,CASSLTSGGYQETQYF,TGTGCCAGCAGTTTGACTAGCGGGGGGTACCAAGAGACCCAGTACTTC
TRBJ2-2,NA,NA,TRBV9,CASSVESERATGELFF,TGTGCCAGCAGCGTAGAGAGCGAGCGGGCCACCGGGGAGCTGTTTTTT
TRBJ1-2,NA,TRBD1,TRBV5-4,CASSLGGDRGVGYTF,TGTGCCAGCAGCTTGGGGGGGGACAGAGGGGTTGGCTACACCTTC
TRBJ1-1,NA,NA,TRBV18,CASSPNRVGTEAFF,TGTGCCAGCTCACCGAACAGGGTAGGCACTGAAGCTTTCTTT
TRBJ1-1,NA,NA,TRBV27,CASSPLDSNTEAFF,TGTGCCAGCAGTCCACTGGACTCAAACACTGAAGCTTTCTTT
TRBJ2-1,once,NA,TRBV24-1,CATAQYNEQFF,TGTGCCACCGCCCAGTACAATGAGCAGTTCTTC
TRBJ2-3,once,TRBD2,TRBV6-2/TRBV6-3,CASSPGGAGGDTQYF,TGTGCCAGCAGTCCCGGGGGGGCAGGAGGAGATACGCAGTATTTT
TRBJ1-4,NA,NA,TRBV28,CASSPPQGRNEKLFF,TGTGCCAGCAGCCCCCCTCAGGGGCGGAATGAAAAACTGTTTTTT
TRBJ2-6,NA,NA,TRBV19,CATVSGANVLTF,TGTGCCACCGTCTCTGGGGCCAACGTCCTGACTTTC
TRBJ2-3,NA,TRBD2,TRBV6-1,CASSEVAGGTDTQYF,TGTGCCAGCAGTGAGGTAGCGGGGGGCACAGATACGCAGTATTTT
TRBJ2-7,NA,TRBD1,TRBV27,CASSRGTGTGSYEQYF,TGTGCCAGCAGTCGGGGGACCGGGACAGGCTCCTACGAGCAGTACTTC
TRBJ2-5,NA,TRBD1,TRBV12-5,CASGTGQANQETQYF,TGTGCTAGTGGTACGGGACAGGCGAACCAAGAGACCCAGTACTTC
TRBJ2-2,NA,NA,TRBV11-2,CASSLGRHPIETGELFF,TGTGCCAGCAGCTTGGGGCGGCACCCTATCGAAACCGGGGAGCTGTTTTTT
TRBJ2-7,NA,NA,TRBV4-1,CASSQGGGVLGLTYEQYF,TGCGCCAGCAGCCAAGGAGGAGGAGTCCTCGGTTTGACCTACGAGCAGTACTTC
TRBJ2-1,NA,NA,TRBV19,CASSIQASLYNEQFF,TGTGCCAGTAGTATACAGGCGTCCCTCTACAATGAGCAGTTCTTC
TRBJ1-2,NA,NA,TRBV24-1,CATSDRGPTRGEGYTF,TGTGCCACCAGTGATAGGGGCCCGACCAGAGGAGAGGGCTACACCTTC
TRBJ1-1,NA,NA,TRBV11-2,CASSYNQIMNTEAFF,TGTGCCAGCAGCTATAACCAGATCATGAACACTGAAGCTTTCTTT
TRBJ2-7,NA,TRBD2,TRBV27,CASRPVNVSGLGARVYEQYF,TGTGCCAGCAGACCAGTAAACGTTAGCGGGTTAGGGGCCCGCGTGTACGAGCAGTACTTC
TRBJ2-6,NA,NA,TRBV6-5,CASSYGAAGANVLTF,TGTGCCAGCAGTTACGGAGCGGCTGGGGCCAACGTCCTGACTTTC
TRBJ1-3,NA,TRBD1,TRBV7-2,CASSARQGSGNTIYF,TGTGCCAGCAGCGCCCGACAGGGCTCTGGAAACACCATATATTTT
TRBJ2-5,NA,TRBD2,TRBV29-1,CSVQRGGWETQYF,TGCAGCGTCCAACGGGGGGGCTGGGAGACCCAGTACTTC
TRBJ1-1,NA,NA,TRBV27,CASTPRRENTEAFF,TGTGCCAGCACCCCACGTCGAGAGAACACTGAAGCTTTCTTT
TRBJ2-7,NA,NA,TRBV5-3,CARSLVSSGEQYF,TGTGCCAGAAGCTTGGTGTCTTCCGGCGAGCAGTACTTC
TRBJ2-1,NA,NA,TRBV6-4,CASPGSGSYNEQFF,TGTGCCAGCCCCGGGAGCGGGTCCTACAATGAGCAGTTCTTC
TRBJ1-3,NA,NA,TRBV6-5,CASKRQAPSGNTIYF,TGTGCCAGCAAAAGACAGGCTCCCTCTGGAAACACCATATATTTT
TRBJ1-2,NA,NA,TRBV19,CASSFDRTASAYGYTF,TGTGCCAGTAGTTTTGATCGGACAGCGAGTGCTTATGGCTACACCTTC
TRBJ2-2,few,NA,TRBV11-3,CGSGDHTGELFF,TGTGGCTCGGGGGACCACACCGGGGAGCTGTTTTTT
TRBJ2-5,few,NA,TRBV7-9,CASSLASSSGKETQYF,TGTGCCAGCAGCTTAGCGTCGAGTAGCGGCAAAGAGACCCAGTACTTC
TRBJ2-2,NA,NA,TRBV5-4,CASSVQGGELFF,TGTGCCAGCAGCGTCCAGGGAGGGGAGCTGTTTTTT
TRBJ2-7,NA,NA,TRBV30,CAWTDSSYEQYF,TGTGCCTGGACGGACAGCTCCTACGAGCAGTACTTC
TRBJ2-4,NA,NA,TRBV5-1,CASSLDSRVAKNIQYF,TGCGCCAGCAGCTTGGATTCCAGGGTAGCCAAAAACATTCAGTACTTC
TRBJ2-5,NA,TRBD1,TRBV19,CASSITGGDETQYF,TGTGCCAGTAGTATAACAGGGGGCGACGAGACCCAGTACTTC
TRBJ2-5,NA,TRBD2,TRBV18,CASSPLGLAGVQETQYF,TGTGCCAGCTCACCCTTGGGACTAGCGGGTGTCCAAGAGACCCAGTACTTC
TRBJ1-1,few,NA,TRBV14,CASSHNRDTEAFF,TGTGCCAGCAGCCATAACAGGGATACTGAAGCTTTCTTT
TRBJ2-7,few,NA,TRBV28,CATTTVYEQYF,TGTGCCACTACGACAGTCTACGAGCAGTACTTC
TRBJ2-1,NA,TRBD2,TRBV9,CASSPQGLASGEQFF,TGTGCCAGCAGCCCTCAGGGACTAGCGAGCGGTGAGCAGTTCTTC
TRBJ1-6,NA,NA,TRBV7-9,CASSLGTPGVEKTLHF,TGTGCCAGCAGCTTAGGAACTCCCGGGGTAGAAAAAACCCTCCACTTT
TRBJ2-7,NA,TRBD1,TRBV5-1,CASSLASGTGYYEQYF,TGCGCCAGCAGCTTGGCCTCCGGGACAGGGTATTACGAGCAGTACTTC
TRBJ2-1,NA,TRBD2,TRBV11-2,CASSLVTSGSYNEQFF,TGTGCCAGCAGCTTAGTAACTAGCGGGTCCTACAATGAGCAGTTCTTC
TRBJ1-2,once,TRBD1,TRBV28,CASRPIQGQGNTF,TGTGCCAGCAGACCCATACAGGGACAGGGGAACACCTTC
TRBJ1-5,NA,NA,TRBV28,CASAILLVGGQPQHF,TGTGCCAGCGCCATCTTGTTGGTAGGAGGCCAGCCCCAGCATTTT
TRBJ2-3,NA,TRBD2,TRBV7-7,CASSLAAGGPTDTQYF,TGTGCCAGCAGCTTAGCAGCGGGAGGGCCGACAGATACGCAGTATTTT
TRBJ1-5,NA,NA,TRBV2,CASSVNSNQPQHF,TGTGCCAGCTCTGTTAATAGCAATCAGCCCCAGCATTTT
TRBJ2-5,NA,NA,TRBV18,CASSLSPTGPLETQYF,TGTGCCAGCTCACTCTCCCCAACAGGGCCCCTTGAGACCCAGTACTTC
TRBJ1-2,NA,NA,TRBV9,CASSAQLNYGYTF,TGTGCCAGCAGCGCACAGCTTAACTATGGCTACACCTTC
TRBJ1-6,NA,TRBD1,TRBV28,CASSEDTGEITPLHF,TGTGCCAGCAGCGAAGATACAGGGGAAATAACACCCCTCCACTTT
TRBJ1-1,once,TRBD1,TRBV6-2/TRBV6-3,CASSYSRQGAGEAFF,TGTGCCAGCAGTTACTCGAGACAGGGGGCTGGCGAAGCTTTCTTT